This TCR beta chain was identified in a study of human T cells and chemical hapten exposure. The overall study: The patients were mostly female; they had alopecia areata, totalis or universalis. Minor volume differences among pooled libraries chiefly drove per-sample TCR yield variation.

This clonotype was picked up a small number of times. Original methodology: Sample TCR counts, which ranged from about 23,224 to 700,000, had a median of roughly 99,000. TCRdb re-analysed the RACE reads in MiXCR, keeping a single row per CDR3 protein. TCRdb, not the original authors, processed these V and J calls. The sample records fewer than 140,000 distinct CDR3 sequences, 12% being singletons. The CDR3 is 15 amino acids. CDR1 is KGHSH and CDR2 is LQKENI in the germline V gene. Trimming left V 0 bases short and J 0 bases short, with 9 bases between. Time point defined: pre-sensitization, week 0. Treatment here: therapeutic diphenylcyclopropenone sensitization with weekly scalp DPC.

The input for sequencing was whole blood, taken in connection with sensitization to the hapten diphenylcyclopropenone (DPC). The origin of this receptor is a woman aged 45-59 years with alopecia areata. Some clones in this sample may be carry-over from other donors' samples. This chain uses TRBV18 with TRBJ2-7; D unresolved. This chain's CDR3 is CASSPPAASSYEQYF. DNA for the CDR3: TGTGCCAGCTCACCACCTGCGGCTAGCTCCTACGAGCAGTACTTC.